A single sample is the source of the 30 T cell receptor beta chains below, sequenced in a study of PD-1 blockade in classical Hodgkin lymphoma. Libraries were prepared by immunoSEQ multiplex PCR; TCRdb keeps only in-frame clonotypes and omits some of them. The repertoire includes 4,500 or so clones, about 64% of them detected once, and 28% sits in the top ten. The time point: cycle 4 day 1 (C4D1), after six to seven weeks of nivolumab. There was relapse after autologous stem cell transplantation in every patient, and there was variation in brentuximab vedotin exposure. Material: peripheral blood mononuclear cells (PBMCs), obtained before the fourth cycle of nivolumab. The receptor source for this set is a human donor with classical Hodgkin lymphoma.

This clone is classed as large. The CDR3 sequence: CATAGTNSYNEQFF. The DNA for the CDR3 is TGTGCCACCGCCGGGACGAACTCCTACAATGAGCAGTTCTTC. The chain couples TRBV11-2 to TRBJ2-1, with D perhaps being TRBD1 or TRBD2 (5 bases each). The CDR3 sequence is 14 residues long. Trimming took off 10 bases at V and 0 bases at J, with 13 bases between the two ends. Looked up from germline, CDR1 is SGHAT and CDR2 is FQNNGV.

The chain couples TRBV7-2 to TRBJ2-2; D perhaps matches TRBD2 (6 bases). CDR1 and CDR2 from the germline V gene are SGHTA and FQGNSA. V lost 5 bases and J 7 bases, leaving 20 bases between the germline ends. This CDR3 is built from 16 residues. The CDR3 region has the DNA TGTGCCAGCAGCCCTTACCCGTTGGCTAGCGACGGGGAGCTGTTTTTT. Protein: CASSPYPLASDGELFF.

The rearrangement joins TRBV2 to TRBJ1-1; no reliable D call. The CDR3 totals 12 residues. V gave up 7 bases and J gave up 1 base, with 7 bases separating them. Germline V gives CDR1 SNHLY, CDR2 FYNNEI. The CDR3 DNA follows: TGTGCCAGCATTATGGAGAACACTGAAGCTTTCTTT. Protein product: CASIMENTEAFF.

The rearrangement joins TRBV10-1 to TRBJ2-6; no firm D call. Trimming stripped 5 bases from V and 5 bases from J, with 22 bases between. This CDR3 has 18 amino acids. Per germline, CDR1 WNHNN and CDR2 SYGVQD (reference sequence). In DNA form, the CDR3 reads TGCGCCAGCAGTAGCCCAATAATCGCACAAAGTCGGGCCAACGTCCTGACTTTC. Its protein is CASSSPIIAQSRANVLTF.

The chain recombines TRBV7-2 with TRBJ2-1, with 10 bases that match TRBD2. This CDR3 has 15 residues. V shed 5 bases, J shed 4 bases, and the junction held 5 bases outside the gene matches. Germline V CDR1 and CDR2: SGHTA, FQGNSA. The CDR3 bases are TGTGCCAGCAGCCCTAGCGGGAGCCAGTACAATGAGCAGTTCTTC. It codes for CASSPSGSQYNEQFF.

In its sample, this clone is medium-sized. The chain combines TRBV10-3 with TRBJ2-2; D call uncertain. In germline, CDR1 is ENHRY, CDR2 SYGVKD. The CDR3 consists of 13 residues. V lost 10 bases, J lost 3 bases, and 12 bases lay in between. CDR3 nucleotides: TGTGCCAGCAGACACACGGACACCGGGGAGCTGTTTTTT. This sequence encodes CASRHTDTGELFF.

This clone has just a few counts. The chain carries TRBV11-2 and TRBJ2-7, with 7 bases that match TRBD1. The V gene's germline CDR1 is SGHAT and CDR2 FQNNGV. The CDR3 covers 13 residues. Trimming cost V 6 bases and J 2 bases; bases outside gene matches: 4. The CDR3: CASRLDRAYEQYF. For the CDR3, the DNA is TGTGCCAGCAGGCTAGACAGGGCCTACGAGCAGTACTTC.

As for this clone: One base separates it from a far larger clone, so it is likely a read error. The gene calls are TRBV4-2 and TRBJ2-6; TRBD1 matches at 9 bases. The V gene's germline CDR1 is LGHNA and CDR2 YNFKEQ. This CDR3 spans 15 amino acids. With 3 bases clipped from V and 9 bases from J, the junction kept 6 bases outside the gene matches. This CDR3 is CASSHRDREGNVLTF. CDR3 DNA sequence: TGTGCCAGCAGCCACCGGGACAGGGAGGGCAACGTCCTGACTTTC.

The rearrangement links TRBV29-1 to TRBJ2-1; D unresolved. Germline loops: CDR1 SQVTM, CDR2 ANQGSEA. Trimming removed 2 bases from V and 8 bases from J, with 7 bases in between. The CDR3 totals 11 residues. The DNA for the CDR3 is TGCAGCGTTGAACGTCTCGATGAGCAGTTCTTC. This translates into CSVERLDEQFF.

CDR3 loop: CASSVVGTSNEQFF. In DNA form, the CDR3 reads TGTGCCAGCAGCGTAGTGGGGACTAGCAATGAGCAGTTCTTC. This chain links TRBV9 with TRBJ2-1; 8 bases fit TRBD2. CDR3 length equals 14 residues. CDR1 is SGDLS, CDR2 YYNGEE, per germline. V was pared by 0 bases and J by 6 bases, with 2 bases of the junction left unmatched.

The chain uses TRBV27 and TRBJ2-3, with 9 bases lining up with TRBD2. The CDR3 consists of 15 residues. Germline assignment: CDR1 MNHEY and CDR2 SMNVEV (reference sequence). V was pared by 2 bases and J by 3 bases, with 3 bases of the junction left unmatched. The CDR3 protein is CASSLRGRGTDTQYF. In nucleotides, the CDR3 is TGTGCCAGCAGTTTACGCGGGAGGGGTACAGATACGCAGTATTTT.

V and J are TRBV7-9 and TRBJ1-6; unclear D gene. The CDR3 has 14 residues. Germline-derived CDR1 and CDR2 are SEHNR and FQNEAQ (reference sequence). V gave up 0 bases and J gave up 4 bases, with 4 bases separating them. CDR3 in amino acids: CASSLALYNSPLHF. CDR3 DNA sequence: TGTGCCAGCAGCTTAGCCCTGTATAATTCACCCCTCCACTTT.

This clone has just a few counts. The CDR3 protein is CASSIRGPLNQPQHF. CDR3 DNA: TGTGCCAGTAGTATAAGGGGGCCCCTCAATCAGCCCCAGCATTTT. This sequence joins TRBV19 and TRBJ1-5, with 7 nucleotides matching TRBD1. This CDR3 spans 15 amino acids. The V and J ends lost 2 bases and 3 bases, in that order; junction bases with no gene match: 4. From germline, CDR1 is LNHDA and CDR2 SQIVND (reference sequence).

The rearrangement joins TRBV6-1 to TRBJ1-5, with 9 bases aligning to TRBD1. Germline assignment: CDR1 MNHNS and CDR2 SASEGT. CDR3 length: 15 residues. After removal of 7 bases from V and 6 bases from J, the junction contained 10 bases not matched to a gene. The CDR3 sequence is CASTLGQGFRQPQHF. CDR3 nucleotides: TGTGCCAGCACCCTGGGACAGGGATTTCGTCAGCCCCAGCATTTT.

V gene TRBV4-2 combines with J gene TRBJ2-1; D gene ambiguous. CDR3 length equals 15 residues. In germline, CDR1 is LGHNA, CDR2 YNFKEQ. Trimming took 4 bases from V and 6 from J, leaving 16 bases between them. In DNA, the CDR3 is TGTGCCAGCAGCCCCCATAGGACCCGTTCCAATGAGCAGTTCTTC. Translation: CASSPHRTRSNEQFF.

This chain connects TRBV30 to TRBJ2-1; D possibly corresponds to TRBD1 (6 bases). The CDR3 is 13 amino acids. The V and J ends lost 5 bases and 6 bases respectively, with 14 bases between them. Germline CDR1 is GTSNPN and CDR2 is SVGIG (reference sequence). The CDR3 coding sequence is TGTGCCTGGTCTGCCGGACAGCGCAATGAGCAGTTCTTC. Translation gives CAWSAGQRNEQFF.

The chain employs TRBV27 and TRBJ2-3; 7 nucleotides agree with TRBD2. The CDR3 length is 12 residues. Germline lookup yields CDR1 MNHEY and CDR2 SMNVEV (reference sequence). The CDR3 protein is CVLGRPTDTQYF. The CDR3 DNA follows: TGTGTACTCGGGAGGCCCACAGATACGCAGTATTTT.

Judged by abundance, this clone is large. V is TRBV28 and J is TRBJ2-7, with no clear D. The CDR3 sequence is 15 residues long. The ends were cut back, 3 bases at V and 3 bases at J, with 15 bases in the middle. Germline V gives CDR1 MDHEN, CDR2 SYDVKM. The CDR3 reads CASSFGASKHYEQYF. The CDR3 DNA follows: TGTGCCAGCAGTTTTGGCGCGTCTAAACACTACGAGCAGTACTTC.

This chain connects TRBV28 to TRBJ1-1, with 9 bases matching TRBD1. Germline values: CDR1 MDHEN, CDR2 SYDVKM. Trimming cost V 6 bases and J 4 bases; bases outside gene matches: 3. The CDR3 covers 13 residues. CDR3 region: CASRKTGGTEAFF. The CDR3 bases are TGTGCCAGCAGGAAGACAGGGGGCACTGAAGCTTTCTTT. Full variable domain (remainder filled in from reference TRBV28 and TRBJ1-1): DVKVTQSSRYLVKRTGEKVFLECVQDMDHENMFWYRQDPGLGLRLIYFSYDVKMKEKGDIPEGYSVSREKKERFSLILESASTNQTSMYLCASRKTGGTEAFFGQGTRLTVV.

This clone was observed a handful of times. CDR3 residues: CASSLAGAGAFF. In nucleotides, the CDR3 is TGCGCCAGCAGCTTGGCAGGGGCTGGAGCTTTCTTT. The chain uses TRBV5-1 and TRBJ1-1; possibly TRBD1 for D (6 bases). V was clipped by 0 bases and J by 10 bases, with 10 bases between them. Germline loops: CDR1 SGHRS, CDR2 YFSETQ. The CDR3 runs to 12 residues.

The V call is TRBV6-8, the J call TRBJ1-2; maybe TRBD1 (6 bases). Germline V gene sequence: CDR1 MNHGY, CDR2 SAAAGT. The CDR3 extends over 15 amino acids. V lost 4 bases and J 3 bases, leaving 15 bases between the germline ends. DNA of the CDR3: TGTGCCAGCAGTTTCCGACAGGCCGATCACTATGGCTACACCTTC. As protein: CASSFRQADHYGYTF.

The chain carries TRBV30 and TRBJ2-5; the match to TRBD2 covers 10 bases. The CDR3 consists of 13 residues. J lost 4 bases, V lost 8 bases, and 7 bases had no gene match. Germline CDR1 is GTSNPN and CDR2 is SVGIG (reference sequence). The CDR3: CASRTSGPETQYF. The CDR3 DNA reads as TGTGCCAGTAGGACTAGCGGACCAGAGACCCAGTACTTC.

This sequence joins TRBV5-4 and TRBJ2-2; TRBD2 matches at 14 bases. Trimming cost V 4 bases and J 7 bases; bases outside gene matches: 9. The germline gives CDR1 SGHNT, CDR2 YYREEE (reference sequence). This CDR3 has 17 residues. The CDR3 sequence is CASSLGTSGRNIGELFF. The DNA of the CDR3 is TGTGCCAGCAGCCTGGGGACTAGCGGGAGAAATATCGGGGAGCTGTTTTTT.

V is TRBV7-2 and J is TRBJ2-1; 7 positions agree with TRBD2. The V gene end was trimmed by 5 bases and the J gene end by 8 bases; junction bases not matched to a gene: 12. The germline V gene encodes CDR1 SGHTA and CDR2 FQGNSA. The CDR3 covers 15 residues. CDR3 nucleotides: TGTGCCAGCAGCCCGCACGGGGGGTTAAACTATGAGCAGTTCTTC. This sequence encodes CASSPHGGLNYEQFF.

The chain is built from TRBV7-2 and TRBJ2-3; D is uncertain. The length of the CDR3 is 16 residues. The V gene lost 5 bases and the J gene lost 3 bases, with 18 bases spanning the gap. Per the germline V gene, CDR1 is SGHTA and CDR2 is FQGNSA. CDR3 bases: TGTGCCAGCAGCCGCAACTCACCTTCCACGACAGATACGCAGTATTTT. It specifies CASSRNSPSTTDTQYF.

This chain joins TRBV7-9 and TRBJ2-1; a possible D gene is TRBD2 (7 bases). V dropped 3 bases and J dropped 8 bases, with 20 bases sitting between them. The CDR3 extends over 16 amino acids. Looked up from germline, CDR1 is SEHNR and CDR2 is FQNEAQ (reference sequence). The CDR3 region is CASSFRGRATHHEQFF. The CDR3 DNA reads TGTGCCAGCAGCTTTAGGGGGAGGGCCACTCACCATGAGCAGTTCTTC. Drawing the rest from reference TRBV7-9 and TRBJ2-1, the complete variable domain is DTGVSQNPRHKITKRGQNVTFRCDPISEHNRLYWYRQTLGQGPEFLTYFQNEAQLEKSRLLSDRFSAERPKGSFSTLEIQRTEQGDSAMYLCASSFRGRATHHEQFFGPGTRLTVL.

This clone has a handful of counts. The chain recombines TRBV7-3 with TRBJ2-5; D is uncertain. V dropped 2 bases and J dropped 4 bases, with 8 bases sitting between them. CDR1 SGHTA and CDR2 FQGTGA come from the germline V gene. This CDR3 comprises 13 residues. CDR3 in DNA: TGTGCCAGCAGCTTATCACGAGGAGAGACCCAGTACTTC. Protein product: CASSLSRGETQYF.

The chain couples TRBV6-6 to TRBJ2-5, with 8 bases that match TRBD1. V gave up 2 bases and J gave up 5 bases; unmatched junction bases: 7. The CDR3 is 15 residues long. Looked up from germline, CDR1 is MNHNY and CDR2 is SVGAGI (reference sequence). Here the CDR3 reads CASSYATGGPETQYF. The CDR3 nucleotides are TGTGCCAGCAGTTACGCAACAGGGGGTCCGGAGACCCAGTACTTC.

The genes are TRBV2 and TRBJ2-4; the D is unclear. Germline lookup yields CDR1 SNHLY and CDR2 FYNNEI. V dropped 6 bases and J dropped 0 bases, with 12 bases sitting between them. This CDR3 has 15 amino acids. DNA of the CDR3: TGTGCCAGCAGACTCGAAGTTCTAGCCAAAAACATTCAGTACTTC. This translates into CASRLEVLAKNIQYF.

J is TRBJ2-5 and V is TRBV7-3; D may correspond to TRBD1 or TRBD2 (5 bases each). The V end lost 5 bases, the J end lost 4 bases, and 17 bases lay between the germline ends. The CDR3 length is 15 residues. Germline CDR1 is SGHTA and CDR2 is FQGTGA. CDR3 nucleotide sequence: TGTGCCAGCAGCCCATCCGGGACCTGGGGAGAGACCCAGTACTTC. This translates into CASSPSGTWGETQYF.